The 12 T cell receptor beta chains reported below all come from one sample, sequenced in a study of T-cell reconstitution after alpha-beta-depleted transplantation in children. For TCRbeta, the library was prepared with unique molecular identifiers. TCRdb itself ran the PCR reads through MiXCR, one entry per CDR3 protein. The sample records 250,000 to 300,000 distinct CDR3 sequences, 11% being singletons. The sequenced sample was peripheral blood, obtained 180 days after TCRalphabeta/CD19-depleted stem cell transplant. Receptor source: a male patient aged 2 to 9 who had a stem cell transplant for chronic granulomatous disease, so the T cells may come from the graft donor.

This clonotype was counted many times. This chain connects TRBV11-2 to TRBJ2-3; a weak D match, TRBD1 (6 bases). Per germline, CDR1 SGHAT and CDR2 FQNNGV. Trimming removed 4 bases from V and 5 bases from J, with 25 bases in between. The CDR3 loop spans 18 amino acids. The DNA of the CDR3 is TGTGCCAGCAGCTCCGACAATCTCCGTGGGGGCCGAAAAGATACGCAGTATTTT. Encoded protein: CASSSDNLRGGRKDTQYF.

The table lists this clonotype with many counts. This chain connects TRBV6-1 to TRBJ1-3, with unresolved D. Trimming removed 7 bases from V and 0 bases from J, with 7 bases in between. The CDR3 is 13 residues long. The germline gives CDR1 MNHNS, CDR2 SASEGT. The chain's CDR3 is CASTGGSGNTIYF. The CDR3 DNA is TGTGCCAGCACCGGCGGCTCTGGAAACACCATATATTTT.

As to this clonotype: One base away lies a much larger clone, so this may be a sequencing read error. The genes are TRBV20-1 and TRBJ2-1, with D unclear. The CDR3 is 13 amino acids. The germline V gene has CDR1 DFQATT and CDR2 SNEGSKA (reference sequence). The CDR3 nucleotides are TGCAGTGCAACTATGAACTCCTACAATGAGCAGCTCTTC. Translation: CSATMNSYNEQLF.

This clonotype was seen ten or more times. The rearrangement joins TRBV20-1 to TRBJ2-3, with a tentative D call TRBD2 (6 bases). CDR1 and CDR2 from the germline V gene are DFQATT and SNEGSKA (reference sequence). V was clipped by 2 bases and J by 0 bases, with 15 bases between them. This CDR3 is built from 16 residues. In DNA, the CDR3 is TGCAGTGCTAGATTGGCGGGAATCACTAGCACAGATACGCAGTATTTT. The encoded protein is CSARLAGITSTDTQYF.

This clonotype was seen at least ten times. The rearrangement joins TRBV20-1 to TRBJ1-1; 9 bases are shared with TRBD1. CDR1 DFQATT and CDR2 SNEGSKA come from the germline V gene (reference sequence). The CDR3 is 13 amino acids. The ends lost 6 bases at V and 4 bases at J; junction bases unmatched: 6. The CDR3 reads CSASDRGATEAFF. Here the CDR3 DNA reads TGCAGTGCATCGGACAGGGGAGCCACTGAAGCTTTCTTT.

This clonotype has a count of ten or more. V and J are TRBV7-8 and TRBJ1-5; 7 nucleotides match TRBD1. The length of the CDR3 is 15 residues. Germline CDR1 SGHVS, CDR2 FQNEAQ. Losses at the gene ends were 2 bases for V and 6 bases for J; bases not matched to a gene: 7. The CDR3 loop reads CASSLWRGRTQPQHF. The CDR3 coding sequence is TGTGCCAGCAGCTTATGGAGGGGGCGAACTCAGCCCCAGCATTTT.

The chain is built from TRBV5-8 and TRBJ2-1; D is undetermined. This CDR3 comprises 10 residues. V was cut by 0 bases and J by 12 bases, with 4 bases left in between. The germline CDR1 and CDR2 sequences are SGHTS and YDEGEE. The CDR3 loop reads CASSLAGQFF. CDR3 coding DNA: TGTGCCAGCAGCTTGGCTGGGCAGTTCTTC.

This clonotype was detected ten times or more. This rearrangement joins TRBV7-9 to TRBJ1-6; D is ambiguous. Germline loops: CDR1 SEHNR, CDR2 FQNEAQ (reference sequence). Trimming took off 1 base at V and 13 bases at J, with 5 bases between the two ends. The CDR3 runs 11 residues. Here the CDR3 DNA reads TGTGCCAGCAGCTTAGAACAGCCCCTCCACTTT. This encodes CASSLEQPLHF.

In its sample, this clonotype was seen many times. The chain is built from TRBV20-1 and TRBJ2-7; no reliable D call. V was pared by 1 base and J by 4 bases, with 11 bases between. CDR1 DFQATT and CDR2 SNEGSKA come from the germline V gene (reference sequence). This CDR3 comprises 13 residues. CDR3 in amino acids: CSARGRSEYEQYF. Written as DNA, the CDR3 is TGCAGTGCTAGAGGGAGAAGTGAATACGAGCAGTACTTC.

This clonotype was found many times. V usage is TRBV5-5 and J usage is TRBJ2-6; tentative D call: TRBD1 (5 bases). Per germline, CDR1 SGHKS and CDR2 YYEKEE (reference sequence). The CDR3 runs to 18 residues. Trimming removed 5 bases from V and 0 bases from J, with 18 bases in between. CDR3 DNA sequence: TGTGCCAGCAGTCTGTCGTGGCAGGGAAACTCTGGGGCCAACGTCCTGACTTTC. Encoded protein: CASSLSWQGNSGANVLTF.

This clonotype was recorded at least ten times. The chain employs TRBV12-3 or TRBV12-4 and TRBJ1-1; D remains unclear. The CDR3 loop spans 14 amino acids. The V gene lost 4 bases and the J gene lost 2 bases, with 11 bases spanning the gap. The CDR3 protein is CASSWGSGNTEAFF. Here the CDR3 DNA reads TGTGCCAGCAGTTGGGGTTCTGGCAACACTGAAGCTTTCTTT.

In this sample, this clonotype turned up many times. V is TRBV30 and J is TRBJ2-3; D gene ambiguous. Germline CDR1 and CDR2: GTSNPN and SVGIG (reference sequence). Trimming removed 4 bases at V and 5 bases at J, with 19 bases between. The CDR3 has 15 amino acids. The CDR3 is CAWTLVGSLGDTQYF. Written as DNA, the CDR3 is TGTGCCTGGACCCTAGTGGGGTCCCTTGGAGATACGCAGTATTTT.